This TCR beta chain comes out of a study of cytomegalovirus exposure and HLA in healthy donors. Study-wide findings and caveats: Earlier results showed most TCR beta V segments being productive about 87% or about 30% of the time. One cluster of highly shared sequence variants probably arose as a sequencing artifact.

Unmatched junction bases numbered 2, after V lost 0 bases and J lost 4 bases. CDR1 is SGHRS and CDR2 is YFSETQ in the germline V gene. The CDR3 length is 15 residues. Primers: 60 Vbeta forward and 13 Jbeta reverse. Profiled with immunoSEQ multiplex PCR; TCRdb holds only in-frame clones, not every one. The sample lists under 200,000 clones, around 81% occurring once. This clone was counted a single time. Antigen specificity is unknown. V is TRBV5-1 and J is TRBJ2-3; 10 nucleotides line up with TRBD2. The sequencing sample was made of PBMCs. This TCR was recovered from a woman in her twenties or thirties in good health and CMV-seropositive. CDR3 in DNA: TGCGCCAGCAGCTTGGCTAGCGGGAGCGCAGATACGCAGTATTTT. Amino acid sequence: CASSLASGSADTQYF.